The next 22 T cell receptor beta chains were all read from a single sample in a study of response to subunit inactivated influenza vaccine. TCRdb processed the RT-PCR reads anew with MiXCR; each CDR3 protein has one entry. The sample yields 860,000 or so distinct CDR3 sequences, roughly 20% seen once. Sequencing used PBMCs from blood, obtained 4 to 6 days after vaccination. These receptors originate from a middle-aged man who received an inactivated influenza vaccine.

The V and J genes are TRBV7-9 and TRBJ2-1, with a weak D call TRBD2 (5 bases). V gave up 2 bases and J gave up 8 bases, with 19 bases separating them. The CDR3 runs to 16 residues. The germline gives CDR1 SEHNR, CDR2 FQNEAQ (reference sequence). This CDR3 is CASSLHLVDYEHEQFF. CDR3 DNA: TGTGCCAGCAGCTTACACTTAGTCGACTACGAGCATGAGCAGTTCTTC.

The V call is TRBV20-1, the J call TRBJ2-4; D is undetermined. Germline CDR1 reads DFQATT; CDR2 reads SNEGSKA (reference sequence). The CDR3 length is 12 residues. Trimming took off 4 bases at V and 6 bases at J, with 10 bases between the two ends. The CDR3 DNA reads as TGCAGTGCTACGAGGACGGGAAACATTCAGTACTTC. It codes for CSATRTGNIQYF.

The chain joins TRBV6-2 or TRBV6-3 to TRBJ2-7, with 11 bases that match TRBD1. The trim removed 10 bases at V and 3 bases at J, leaving 5 bases unmatched. In germline, CDR1 is MNHEY, CDR2 SVGEGT. This CDR3 contains 13 residues. The CDR3 DNA is TGTGCCACAACCGGGACAGGGGGCTACGAGCAGTACTTC. Translating gives CATTGTGGYEQYF.

This clonotype was counted a few times. The J gene is TRBJ2-1, the V gene TRBV20-1; D is perhaps TRBD1 (5 bases). Per the germline V gene, CDR1 is DFQATT and CDR2 is SNEGSKA (reference sequence). The CDR3 is 14 residues long. Trimming pared 3 bases from V and 7 bases from J, leaving 16 bases between. Here the CDR3 DNA reads TGCAGTGCTAGTAATTATTGGGGCGAGAATGAGCAGTTCTTC. Translated: CSASNYWGENEQFF.

Worth noting for this clonotype: A much larger clone differs from this one at a single base, so this may be a read error. The rearrangement uses TRBV7-2 and TRBJ2-2, with D perhaps assigned TRBD1 or TRBD2 (5 bases each). The CDR3 contains 13 residues. Per germline, CDR1 SGHTA and CDR2 FQGNSA. In DNA form, the CDR3 reads TGTGCCTGCAGCTTAGACGGGGCGGGGGAGCTGTTTTTT. Translating it yields CACSLDGAGELFF.

CDR3: CASSLVRGGLSTGELFF. CDR3 DNA: TGTGCCAGCAGCTTAGTACGGGGGGGATTGAGCACCGGGGAGCTGTTTTTT. The chain joins TRBV7-6 to TRBJ2-2; TRBD2 agrees at 8 bases. The CDR3 extends over 17 amino acids. Trimming cost V 1 base and J 4 bases; bases outside gene matches: 8. Germline CDR1 is SGHVS and CDR2 is FNYEAQ.

DNA for the CDR3: TGCAGTGCTCGCGACACAGCGAACACTGAAGCTTTCTTT. This sequence encodes CSARDTANTEAFF. This chain uses TRBV20-1 with TRBJ1-1; D is unclear. The CDR3 sequence is 13 residues long. Germline CDR1 is DFQATT and CDR2 is SNEGSKA (reference sequence). V lost 5 bases and J lost 1, with 11 bases in between.

This chain connects TRBV7-2 to TRBJ2-2; D could derive from TRBD1 or TRBD2 (6 bases each). Germline V lookup: CDR1 SGHTA, CDR2 FQGNSA. Deletions cut 7 bases from V and 0 bases from J, with 18 bases between. This CDR3 comprises 17 residues. CDR3 DNA sequence: TGTGCCAGCACTCGACCGGGGGCGCCCCCGAACACCGGGGAGCTGTTTTTT. Amino acids: CASTRPGAPPNTGELFF.

This clonotype has only a few counts. The gene calls are TRBV7-8 and TRBJ1-6; TRBD1 matches 7 bases. This CDR3 is 19 amino acids long. V lost 3 bases to trimming and J lost 7 bases; unmatched junction nucleotides: 18. The germline V gene encodes CDR1 SGHVS and CDR2 FQNEAQ. The CDR3 DNA is TGTGCCAGCAGCTTGAGGAGACAGGGAATCGGTATGGAGAATTCACCCCTCCACTTT. Residues: CASSLRRQGIGMENSPLHF. The variable domain in full, completed from reference TRBV7-8 and TRBJ1-6, reads GAGVSQSPRYKVAKRGQDVALRCDPISGHVSLFWYQQALGQGPEFLTYFQNEAQLDKSGLPSDRFFAERPEGSVSTLKIQRTQQEDSAVYLCASSLRRQGIGMENSPLHFGNGTRLTVT.

This clonotype showed up just a few times. The chain recombines TRBV6-2 or TRBV6-3 with TRBJ2-6; D possibly corresponds to TRBD1 (5 bases). CDR3 length: 19 amino acids. Trimming removed 4 bases at V and 0 bases at J, with 19 bases between. CDR1 is MNHEY, CDR2 SVGEGT, per germline. The CDR3, as DNA: TGTGCCAGCAGTTTCTCACAGGCCTCCGTAATCTCTGGGGCCAACGTCCTGACTTTC. Amino acid sequence: CASSFSQASVISGANVLTF.

On this clonotype: A read error is possible here, since a much larger clone lies one base away. This chain links TRBV5-1 with TRBJ2-1, with a possible D match to TRBD1 (5 bases). The germline V gene encodes CDR1 SGHRS and CDR2 YFSETQ. The CDR3 is 16 amino acids. Here the CDR3 DNA reads TGCACCAGCAGCCTTGGTGGGGCAGGCTCCTACAATGAGCAGTTCTTC. Residues: CTSSLGGAGSYNEQFF.

This chain links TRBV28 with TRBJ2-2; TRBD1 aligns across 8 bases. The length of the CDR3 is 16 residues. The junction had 6 bases not matched to a gene; V was cut back by 5 bases and J by 1 base. Germline CDR1 reads MDHEN; CDR2 reads SYDVKM. The CDR3 region has the DNA TGTGCCAGCAGTCCGACAGGGGACTTGAACACCGGGGAGCTGTTTTTT. Its protein is CASSPTGDLNTGELFF.

The rearrangement joins TRBV4-3 to TRBJ2-3, with D uncertain. The V gene lost 0 bases and the J gene lost 7 bases, with 8 bases spanning the gap. The CDR3 loop spans 13 amino acids. Germline V gives CDR1 LGHNA, CDR2 YSLEER. The CDR3 coding sequence is TGCGCCAGCAGCCAAGATTTATTGAATACGCAGTATTTT. Amino acids: CASSQDLLNTQYF.

In this sample, this clonotype turned up a few times. The chain couples TRBV7-6 to TRBJ2-2; 12 nucleotides match TRBD2. CDR1 is SGHVS and CDR2 is FNYEAQ in the germline V gene. The CDR3 consists of 16 residues. Unmatched junction bases numbered 7, after V lost 4 bases and J lost 7 bases. The CDR3 region has the DNA TGTGCCAGCAGCTCTCTAGCGGGAGGGCCTAACGGGGAGCTGTTTTTT. It is translated as CASSSLAGGPNGELFF.

This clonotype was counted many times. This rearrangement joins TRBV5-1 to TRBJ1-2; 7 bases agree with TRBD1. The germline V gene encodes CDR1 SGHRS and CDR2 YFSETQ. J was trimmed by 1 base and V by 4 bases; bases with no gene match: 10. This CDR3 has 16 amino acids. CDR3 bases: TGCGCCAGCAGCCCGGGGACAGCTTCGCTTAACTATGGCTACACCTTC. Translating it yields CASSPGTASLNYGYTF.

The rearrangement uses TRBV11-1 and TRBJ2-7; no clear D gene. V was cut by 2 bases and J by 4 bases, with 15 bases left in between. The CDR3 totals 15 residues. Germline V gene lookup returns CDR1 SGHAT and CDR2 FQDESV (reference sequence). CDR3: CASSLFGQTLYEQYF. The CDR3 DNA sequence: TGTGCCAGCAGCTTATTTGGTCAGACCCTATACGAGCAGTACTTC. Looking up the rest from reference TRBV11-1 and TRBJ2-7 gives the full variable domain: EAEVAQSPRYKITEKSQAVAFWCDPISGHATLYWYRQILGQGPELLVQFQDESVVDDSQLPKDRFSAERLKGVDSTLKIQPAELGDSAMYLCASSLFGQTLYEQYFGPGTRLTVT.

This clonotype was counted only a few times. The chain employs TRBV29-1 and TRBJ2-1; tentatively, D is TRBD2 (5 bases). The germline CDR1 and CDR2 sequences are SQVTM and ANQGSEA. The V gene lost 7 bases and the J gene lost 9 bases, with 13 bases spanning the gap. This CDR3 has 11 amino acids. CDR3 residues: CSGGGLTEQFF. CDR3 in DNA: TGCAGCGGAGGAGGACTTACTGAGCAGTTCTTC.

This clonotype was seen a handful of times. V gene TRBV30 combines with J gene TRBJ2-1, with unresolved D. Germline-derived CDR1 and CDR2 are GTSNPN and SVGIG (reference sequence). Deletions cut 5 bases from V and 1 base from J, with 15 bases between. This CDR3 contains 15 residues. The CDR3 DNA sequence: TGTGCCTGGGAAAACTCGTTAACTTCCTACAATGAGCAGTTCTTC. Amino acid sequence: CAWENSLTSYNEQFF.

This clonotype was seen a single time. V gene TRBV11-2 combines with J gene TRBJ2-7; TRBD2 is a possible D gene (5 bases). The CDR3 sequence is 15 residues long. V lost 6 bases and J 9 bases, leaving 24 bases between the germline ends. Germline V gene lookup returns CDR1 SGHAT and CDR2 FQNNGV. CDR3 sequence (DNA): TGTGCCAGCAGGGATATTAAAAGGGTGGCGGCGGGGCAGTACTTC. As protein: CASRDIKRVAAGQYF. Full variable domain (remainder filled in from reference TRBV11-2 and TRBJ2-7): EAGVAQSPRYKIIEKRQSVAFWCNPISGHATLYWYQQILGQGPKLLIQFQNNGVVDDSQLPKDRFSAERLKGVDSTLKIQPAKLEDSAVYLCASRDIKRVAAGQYFGPGTRLTVT.

The chain carries TRBV20-1 and TRBJ2-1; 9 positions match TRBD2. Germline V gives CDR1 DFQATT, CDR2 SNEGSKA (reference sequence). This CDR3 region has 18 residues. The junction had 15 bases not matched to a gene; V was cut back by 6 bases and J by 0 bases. The DNA of the CDR3 is TGCAGTGCGTCCGGGACTAGCTCTACCTGGAGCTCCTACAATGAGCAGTTCTTC. This translates into CSASGTSSTWSSYNEQFF.

This clonotype was recorded at least ten times. This chain links TRBV4-3 with TRBJ1-1; weak D call: TRBD1 (5 bases). Trimming took 0 bases from V and 6 from J, leaving 17 bases between them. The CDR3 has 16 residues. CDR1 LGHNA and CDR2 YSLEER come from the germline V gene. CDR3 sequence reads: CASSQDLGGSTAEAFF. DNA for the CDR3: TGCGCCAGCAGCCAAGACTTGGGGGGTTCGACCGCTGAAGCTTTCTTT.

This clonotype occurred a few times. The V gene is TRBV11-2, the J gene TRBJ2-7; D remains ambiguous. Between the trimmed V and J ends, which lost 1 base and 3 bases, there was a span of 16 bases. This CDR3 contains 16 residues. Germline-derived CDR1 and CDR2 are SGHAT and FQNNGV. CDR3 protein: CASSLARVTKGYEQYF. The CDR3, as DNA: TGTGCCAGCAGCTTAGCCCGGGTCACGAAGGGCTACGAGCAGTACTTC.